In its sample, the clone carrying this TCR beta chain was seen once. Antigen: not known. The entry originates in a study of T cell clonotyping in hematopoietic cell transplantation. Study results and caveats: Recipient TCR diversity dropped after transplant; expanded clonotypes rose from day 30 to 180.

The CDR3 is 11 residues long. Germline V gene lookup returns CDR1 GTSNPN and CDR2 SVGIG (reference sequence). V was trimmed by 0 bases and J by 12 bases, leaving 9 bases between them. Measured with immunoSEQ multiplex PCR; TCRdb has only the in-frame clones, and not every one. The data show thousands of clones, approximately 94% seen once. Sample time point: recipient sample about 28 days before transplant, after cytoreduction. Blood collection times were about day -28 and days 30, 100, 180 posttransplant. The material sequenced was peripheral blood mononuclear cells, taken before stem cell transplant. V and J are TRBV30 and TRBJ2-1; D remains ambiguous. The receptor comes from a woman aged 50 to 65 with chronic myeloid leukemia. Some clones in this sample may be carry-over from other donors' samples. The CDR3 reads CAWSVSVGQFF. The CDR3 bases are TGTGCCTGGAGTGTATCTGTAGGGCAGTTCTTC.